Presented here are 27 T cell receptor beta chains from one specimen sequenced in a study of blood T cell repertoires in COVID-19. The protocol was immunoSEQ multiplex PCR, while the TCRdb copy is restricted to in-frame clones and leaves out a portion. Here the sample spans 23,000 or so clones, roughly 90% being singletons. Sequencing used peripheral blood. These receptors all come from a human donor in a cohort sampled during active COVID-19.

The chain uses TRBV5-6 and TRBJ1-2; D is undetermined. Germline CDR1 is SGHDT and CDR2 is YYEEEE. This CDR3 spans 15 amino acids. V gave up 3 bases and J gave up 0 bases, with 12 bases separating them. This chain's CDR3 is CASSSWTGANYGYTF. CDR3 sequence (DNA): TGTGCCAGCAGCTCATGGACGGGAGCTAACTATGGCTACACCTTC.

The V gene is TRBV10-2, the J gene TRBJ2-1, with D tentatively TRBD2 (6 bases). The CDR3 length is 16 residues. Germline V gene data show CDR1 as WSHSY and CDR2 as SAAADI. The V end lost 8 bases, the J end lost 0 bases, and 17 bases lay between the germline ends. CDR3 protein: CASGWGSGSSYNEQFF. CDR3 nucleotide sequence: TGCGCCAGCGGTTGGGGGTCCGGGAGCTCCTACAATGAGCAGTTCTTC.

The gene calls are TRBV18 and TRBJ2-7; 9 bases align to TRBD1. Germline V gene lookup returns CDR1 KGHSH and CDR2 LQKENI. Trimming cost V 5 bases and J 3 bases; bases outside gene matches: 8. The CDR3 has 15 residues. CDR3 region: CASSTNRGPGYEQYF. CDR3 in DNA: TGTGCCAGCTCAACAAACAGGGGGCCCGGCTACGAGCAGTACTTC. The variable domain in full, with the rest retrieved from reference TRBV18 and TRBJ2-7, is NAGVMQNPRHLVRRRGQEARLRCSPMKGHSHVYWYRQLPEEGLKFMVYLQKENIIDESGMPKERFSAEFPKEGPSILRIQQVVRGDSAAYFCASSTNRGPGYEQYFGPGTRLTVT.

The genes are TRBV4-3 and TRBJ2-3; a weak D match, TRBD2 (6 bases). CDR3 length: 16 residues. V was trimmed by 0 bases and J by 2 bases, leaving 12 bases between them. CDR1 is LGHNA, CDR2 YSLEER, per germline. The DNA for the CDR3 is TGCGCCAGCAGCCAAGATACAGCGGGCCTCACAGATACGCAGTATTTT. Protein: CASSQDTAGLTDTQYF.

The chain carries TRBV21-1 and TRBJ2-3; TRBD2 is the table's D call, not checked against the DNA. TRBV21-1 is classified as a pseudogene. The CDR3 consists of 12 residues. The CDR3 is CASIRLPGTQYF. The DNA of the CDR3 is TGTGCCAGCATCCGTCTACCCGGTACGCAGTATTTT.

The V and J genes are TRBV6-5 and TRBJ2-3; unclear D gene. The CDR3 length is 13 residues. Between the trimmed V and J ends, which lost 7 bases and 3 bases, there was a span of 11 bases. Germline V gene data show CDR1 as MNHEY and CDR2 as SVGAGI. The CDR3 region is CASNAGDTDTQYF. The CDR3 DNA reads as TGTGCCAGCAACGCCGGAGATACAGATACGCAGTATTTT.

Only a few counts were recorded for this clone. The J gene is TRBJ1-1, the V gene TRBV5-1; TRBD1 is a possible D gene (5 bases). The CDR3 length is 17 residues. V was pared by 2 bases and J by 0 bases, with 17 bases between. Germline V CDR1 and CDR2: SGHRS, YFSETQ. The CDR3 DNA is TGCGCCAGCAGCTTAGCAGGGAAGGTCATTATGAACACTGAAGCTTTCTTT. This encodes CASSLAGKVIMNTEAFF.

This chain joins TRBV3-1 (or the pseudogene TRBV3-2) and TRBJ1-5, with D unresolved. This CDR3 spans 12 amino acids. V lost 4 bases and J lost 6, with 7 bases in between. Germline CDR1 is LGHDT and CDR2 is YNNKEL (reference sequence). CDR3 in DNA: TGTGCCAGCAGCCCCTACGGTCAGCCCCAGCATTTT. This sequence encodes CASSPYGQPQHF.

This clone is labeled medium-sized (0.01 to 0.1%). The rearrangement links TRBV5-1 to TRBJ2-7; D unresolved. V lost 0 bases, J lost 5 bases, and 15 bases lay in between. The CDR3 has 15 amino acids. Germline loops: CDR1 SGHRS, CDR2 YFSETQ. The CDR3 coding sequence is TGCGCCAGCAGCTTGGAGGCTCCTAGTGTTGACGAGCAGTACTTC. The encoded protein is CASSLEAPSVDEQYF.

The chain combines TRBV30 with TRBJ1-3; D gene unclear. The CDR3 loop spans 14 amino acids. The ends were cut back, 5 bases at V and 0 bases at J, with 11 bases in the middle. The germline CDR1 and CDR2 sequences are GTSNPN and SVGIG (reference sequence). The CDR3 bases are TGTGCCTGGTATCGGTTGAACTCTGGAAACACCATATATTTT. Its translation: CAWYRLNSGNTIYF.

The rearrangement uses TRBV20-1 and TRBJ2-7; the D gene is possibly TRBD1 (6 bases). The V gene's germline CDR1 is DFQATT and CDR2 SNEGSKA (reference sequence). The CDR3 spans 14 residues. Trimming shortened V by 3 bases and J by 4 bases, and 16 bases separated the two germline ends. The CDR3 DNA sequence: TGCAGTGCTAGTATTAGGTCAGGGGAATACGAGCAGTACTTC. This translates into CSASIRSGEYEQYF.

This chain uses TRBV10-3 with TRBJ1-1; 7 bases align to TRBD1. CDR3 length equals 13 residues. Per the germline V gene, CDR1 is ENHRY and CDR2 is SYGVKD. J lost 3 bases, V lost 8 bases, and 6 bases had no gene match. The CDR3 region has the DNA TGTGCCATCGGTAGGCAGGGGGACACTGAAGCTTTCTTT. This codes for CAIGRQGDTEAFF.

The chain carries TRBV5-8 and TRBJ1-1, with D hard to call. The CDR3 sequence is 13 residues long. The V gene lost 0 bases and the J gene lost 8 bases, with 11 bases spanning the gap. From germline, CDR1 is SGHTS and CDR2 YDEGEE. DNA of the CDR3: TGTGCCAGCAGCTTGGCATACAGTATCGAAGCTTTCTTT. Amino acids: CASSLAYSIEAFF.

This clone was counted only a few times. The chain uses TRBV6-5 and TRBJ1-5, with TRBD1 matching 10 bases. CDR3 size: 14 residues. Germline CDR1 MNHEY, CDR2 SVGAGI. Trimming removed 6 bases from V and 6 bases from J; junction bases left unmatched: 5. CDR3 coding DNA: TGTGCCAGCAGACCGACAGGGGGCGTTCAGCCCCAGCATTTT. Translation gives CASRPTGGVQPQHF.

This clone occurred once. V is TRBV28 and J is TRBJ1-6; 9 nucleotides agree with TRBD1. Germline trimming cut 6 bases from V and 7 bases from J; bases unmatched to any gene: 10. CDR1 is MDHEN and CDR2 is SYDVKM in the germline V gene. The CDR3 extends over 16 amino acids. In nucleotides, the CDR3 is TGTGCCAGCAGGCATACCTCGACAGGGGGAAATTCACCCCTCCACTTT. Amino acids: CASRHTSTGGNSPLHF.

This clone has only one observation. This CDR3 is also generated by other DNA sequences in the sample. The chain carries TRBV19 and TRBJ1-5, with D hard to call. The V and J ends lost 3 bases and 7 bases respectively, with 13 bases between them. The CDR3 loop spans 14 amino acids. The V gene's germline CDR1 is LNHDA and CDR2 SQIVND (reference sequence). The DNA of the CDR3 is TGTGCCAGTAGTATCGGCGGAAGATCACAGCCCCAGCATTTT. Translated, it gives CASSIGGRSQPQHF.

The V call is TRBV10-3, the J call TRBJ1-2; 9 nucleotides agree with TRBD1. The germline V gene has CDR1 ENHRY and CDR2 SYGVKD. V shed 6 bases, J shed 5 bases, and the junction held 7 bases outside the gene matches. This CDR3 comprises 14 residues. In DNA form, the CDR3 reads TGTGCCATCAGCCAGGGACAGGGAGGTTATGGCTACACCTTC. Protein: CAISQGQGGYGYTF.

The table lists this clone with a count of one. V and J are TRBV27 and TRBJ1-2, with TRBD1 identical over 8 bases. The V segment lost 5 bases and the J segment 8 bases; nucleotides outside the gene matches: 10. CDR3 length: 14 amino acids. Germline V gene sequence: CDR1 MNHEY, CDR2 SMNVEV (reference sequence). Here the CDR3 reads CASSPLTGAGGYTF. DNA for the CDR3: TGTGCCAGCAGTCCCCTGACAGGGGCGGGGGGCTACACCTTC.

The genes are TRBV7-2 and TRBJ2-5; TRBD2 matches at 8 bases. The CDR3 covers 15 residues. CDR1 and CDR2 from the germline V gene are SGHTA and FQGNSA. Trimming took 1 base from V and 5 from J; bases not matched to a gene: 6. This CDR3 is CASSLVTRGGETQYF. In nucleotides, the CDR3 is TGTGCCAGCAGCTTAGTTACCCGGGGGGGGGAGACCCAGTACTTC.

This sequence joins TRBV21-1 and TRBJ2-5; the DNA was not compared with TRBD1, the D call given in the table. TRBV21-1 corresponds to a pseudogene. CDR3 size: 13 residues. CDR3 DNA sequence: TGTGCCAGCAGCAACAGGGTCCAAGAGACCCAGTACTTC. Protein product: CASSNRVQETQYF.

This chain connects TRBV3-1 (or the pseudogene TRBV3-2) to TRBJ2-5; D is unresolved. Germline V CDR1 and CDR2: LGHDT, YNNKEL (reference sequence). The CDR3 is made up of 13 amino acids. Trimming took off 4 bases at V and 5 bases at J, with 11 bases between the two ends. CDR3 amino acids: CASSPLSEETQYF. CDR3 coding DNA: TGTGCCAGCAGCCCCCTCTCGGAGGAGACCCAGTACTTC.

V is TRBV15 and J is TRBJ2-1, with TRBD2 as a possible D gene (6 bases). The V end lost 1 base, the J end lost 2 bases, and 12 bases lay between the germline ends. This CDR3 is built from 16 residues. From germline, CDR1 is LNHNV and CDR2 YYDKDF (reference sequence). This chain's CDR3 is CATSRATSPPYNEQFF. The CDR3 DNA is TGTGCCACCAGCAGAGCTACTAGCCCCCCCTACAATGAGCAGTTCTTC.

The chain employs TRBV2 and TRBJ2-3, with TRBD2 matching 12 bases. CDR3 length: 16 amino acids. From germline, CDR1 is SNHLY and CDR2 FYNNEI. V was pared by 5 bases and J by 2 bases, with 5 bases of the junction left unmatched. CDR3 sequence reads: CASSLLAGGLTDTQYF. The CDR3 DNA sequence: TGTGCCAGCAGTCTACTAGCGGGGGGCCTCACAGATACGCAGTATTTT.

The V gene is TRBV5-8, the J gene TRBJ1-2, with D possibly TRBD1 on 6 matching bases. Germline-derived CDR1 and CDR2 are SGHTS and YDEGEE. V dropped 4 bases and J dropped 6 bases, with 25 bases sitting between them. CDR3 length equals 17 residues. The CDR3 region is CASSPSPRDTVAHGYTF. CDR3 in DNA: TGTGCCAGCAGCCCATCGCCCCGGGACACCGTGGCCCATGGCTACACCTTC.

The CDR3 sequence: CASSVSLEPGANVLTF. As DNA, the CDR3 is TGTGCCAGCAGCGTATCACTAGAGCCTGGGGCCAACGTCCTGACTTTC. The gene calls are TRBV9 and TRBJ2-6; a possible D gene is TRBD2 (5 bases). CDR1 and CDR2 from the germline V gene are SGDLS and YYNGEE. CDR3 length: 16 amino acids. Trimming took 1 base from V and 2 from J, leaving 10 bases between them.

This clone was observed once. The genes are TRBV7-2 and TRBJ1-2, with 7 bases fitting TRBD1. Per the germline V gene, CDR1 is SGHTA and CDR2 is FQGNSA. The CDR3 spans 13 residues. V was pared by 5 bases and J by 5 bases, with 5 bases of the junction left unmatched. This CDR3 reads CASSQKTGYGYTF. In nucleotides, the CDR3 is TGTGCCAGCAGCCAGAAGACAGGGTATGGCTACACCTTC.

This clone was seen once. V gene TRBV11-2 combines with J gene TRBJ2-5, with 12 bases fitting TRBD1. CDR1 is SGHAT and CDR2 is FQNNGV in the germline V gene. This CDR3 comprises 14 residues. V lost 3 bases, J lost 4 bases, and 0 bases stayed unmatched. CDR3 nucleotides: TGTGCCAGCAGCTTGGGACAGGGGGCAGAGACCCAGTACTTC. Protein sequence: CASSLGQGAETQYF.